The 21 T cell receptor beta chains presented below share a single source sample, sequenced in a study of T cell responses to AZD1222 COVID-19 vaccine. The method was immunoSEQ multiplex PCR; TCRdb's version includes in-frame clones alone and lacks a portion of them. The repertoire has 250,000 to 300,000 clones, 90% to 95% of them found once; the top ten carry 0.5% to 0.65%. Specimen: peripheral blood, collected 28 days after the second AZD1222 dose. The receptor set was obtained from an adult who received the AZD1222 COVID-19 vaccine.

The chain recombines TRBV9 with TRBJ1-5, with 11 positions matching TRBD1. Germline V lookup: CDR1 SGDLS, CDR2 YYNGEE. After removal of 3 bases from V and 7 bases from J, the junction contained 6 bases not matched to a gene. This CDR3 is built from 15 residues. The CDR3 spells CASSAGQGGRQPQHF. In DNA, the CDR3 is TGTGCCAGCAGCGCGGGACAGGGGGGACGGCAGCCCCAGCATTTT. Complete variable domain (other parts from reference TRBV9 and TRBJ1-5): DSGVTQTPKHLITATGQRVTLRCSPRSGDLSVYWYQQSLDQGLQFLIQYYNGEERAKGNILERFSAQQFPDLHSELNLSSLELGDSALYFCASSAGQGGRQPQHFGDGTRLSIL.

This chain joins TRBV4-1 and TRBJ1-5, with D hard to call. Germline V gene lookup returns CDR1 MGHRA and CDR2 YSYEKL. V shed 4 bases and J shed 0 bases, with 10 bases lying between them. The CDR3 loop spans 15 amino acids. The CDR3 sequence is CASSPTENSNQPQHF. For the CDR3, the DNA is TGCGCCAGCAGCCCCACGGAGAATAGCAATCAGCCCCAGCATTTT.

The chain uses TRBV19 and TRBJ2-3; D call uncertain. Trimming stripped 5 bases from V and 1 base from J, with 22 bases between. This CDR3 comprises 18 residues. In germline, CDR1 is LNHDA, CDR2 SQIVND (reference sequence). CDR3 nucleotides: TGTGCCAGTAGTCCAGCCGGGTCAGCCTTTGTCCGCACAGATACGCAGTATTTT. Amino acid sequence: CASSPAGSAFVRTDTQYF.

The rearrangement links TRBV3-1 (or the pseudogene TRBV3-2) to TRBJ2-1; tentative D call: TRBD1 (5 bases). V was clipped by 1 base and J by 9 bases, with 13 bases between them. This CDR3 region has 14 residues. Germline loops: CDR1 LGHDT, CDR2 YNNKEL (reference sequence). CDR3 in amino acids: CASSQVQGSGEQFF. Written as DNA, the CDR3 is TGTGCCAGCAGCCAAGTCCAGGGTTCGGGTGAGCAGTTCTTC.

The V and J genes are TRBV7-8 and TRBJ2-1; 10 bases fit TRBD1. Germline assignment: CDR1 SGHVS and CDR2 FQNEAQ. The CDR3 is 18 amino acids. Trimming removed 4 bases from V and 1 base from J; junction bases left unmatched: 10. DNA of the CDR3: TGTGCCAGCAGCTCGTTAGAAGGGGGACAGGGGTCCTACAATGAGCAGTTCTTC. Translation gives CASSSLEGGQGSYNEQFF.

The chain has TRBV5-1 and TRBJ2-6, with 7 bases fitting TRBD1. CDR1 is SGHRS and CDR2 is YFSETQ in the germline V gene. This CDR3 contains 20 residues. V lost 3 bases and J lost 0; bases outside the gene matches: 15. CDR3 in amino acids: CASSSTSGTDSLSGANVLTF. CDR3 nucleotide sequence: TGCGCCAGCAGCTCTACTTCCGGGACAGATTCCCTCTCTGGGGCCAACGTCCTGACTTTC.

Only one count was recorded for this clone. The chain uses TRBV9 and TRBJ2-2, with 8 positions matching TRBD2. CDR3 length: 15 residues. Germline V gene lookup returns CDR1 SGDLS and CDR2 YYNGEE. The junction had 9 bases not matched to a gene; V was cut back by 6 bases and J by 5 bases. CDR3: CASKETAGVTGELFF. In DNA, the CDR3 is TGTGCCAGCAAAGAGACAGCGGGAGTTACCGGGGAGCTGTTTTTT.

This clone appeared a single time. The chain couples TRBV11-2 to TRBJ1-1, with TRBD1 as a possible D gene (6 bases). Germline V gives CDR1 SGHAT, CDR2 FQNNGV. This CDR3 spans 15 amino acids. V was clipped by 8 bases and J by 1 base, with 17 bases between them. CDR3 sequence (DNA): TGTGCCAGCTCAAGGCTCGGCAGGGGGAACACTGAAGCTTTCTTT. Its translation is CASSRLGRGNTEAFF.

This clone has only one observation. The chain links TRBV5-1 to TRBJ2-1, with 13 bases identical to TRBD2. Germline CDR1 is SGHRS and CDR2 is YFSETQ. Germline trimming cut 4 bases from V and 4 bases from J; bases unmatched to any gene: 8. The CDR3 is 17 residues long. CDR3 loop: CASSPRTSGGLYNEQFF. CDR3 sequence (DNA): TGCGCCAGCAGCCCCCGGACTAGCGGGGGCCTTTACAATGAGCAGTTCTTC.

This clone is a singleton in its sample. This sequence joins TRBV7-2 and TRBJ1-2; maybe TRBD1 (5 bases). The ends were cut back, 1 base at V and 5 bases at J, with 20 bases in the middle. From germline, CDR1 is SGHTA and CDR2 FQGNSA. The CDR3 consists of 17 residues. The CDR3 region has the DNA TGTGCCAGCAGCTTAGGTGGGGGGGTTGGGGCCCCTTATGGCTACACCTTC. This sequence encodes CASSLGGGVGAPYGYTF.

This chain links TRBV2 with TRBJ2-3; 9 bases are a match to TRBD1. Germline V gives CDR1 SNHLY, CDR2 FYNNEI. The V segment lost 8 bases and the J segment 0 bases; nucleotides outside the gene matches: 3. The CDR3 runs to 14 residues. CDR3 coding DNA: TGTGCCAGCGGTGGACAGGGGAGCACAGATACGCAGTATTTT. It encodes CASGGQGSTDTQYF.

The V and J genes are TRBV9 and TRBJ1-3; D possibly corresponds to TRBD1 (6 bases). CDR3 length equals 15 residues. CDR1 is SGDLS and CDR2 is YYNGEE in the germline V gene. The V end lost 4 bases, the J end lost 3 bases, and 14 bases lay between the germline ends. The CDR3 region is CASSPFQGSGNTIYF. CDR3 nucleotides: TGTGCCAGCAGCCCCTTTCAGGGGAGTGGAAACACCATATATTTT. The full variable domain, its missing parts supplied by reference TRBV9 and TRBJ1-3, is DSGVTQTPKHLITATGQRVTLRCSPRSGDLSVYWYQQSLDQGLQFLIQYYNGEERAKGNILERFSAQQFPDLHSELNLSSLELGDSALYFCASSPFQGSGNTIYFGEGSWLTVV.

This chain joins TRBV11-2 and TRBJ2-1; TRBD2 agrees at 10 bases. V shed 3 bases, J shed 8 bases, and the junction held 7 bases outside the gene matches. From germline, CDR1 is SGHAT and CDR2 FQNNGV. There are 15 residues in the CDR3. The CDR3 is CASSFVSSGSHEQFF. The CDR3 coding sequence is TGTGCCAGCAGCTTCGTCTCTAGCGGGAGCCATGAGCAGTTCTTC. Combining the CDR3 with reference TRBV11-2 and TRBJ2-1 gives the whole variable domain EAGVAQSPRYKIIEKRQSVAFWCNPISGHATLYWYQQILGQGPKLLIQFQNNGVVDDSQLPKDRFSAERLKGVDSTLKIQPAKLEDSAVYLCASSFVSSGSHEQFFGPGTRLTVL.

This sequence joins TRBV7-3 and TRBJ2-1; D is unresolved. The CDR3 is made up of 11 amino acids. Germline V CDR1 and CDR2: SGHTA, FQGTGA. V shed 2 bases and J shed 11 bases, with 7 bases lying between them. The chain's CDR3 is CASSLGPKQFF. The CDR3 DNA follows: TGTGCCAGCAGCTTAGGGCCCAAGCAGTTCTTC.

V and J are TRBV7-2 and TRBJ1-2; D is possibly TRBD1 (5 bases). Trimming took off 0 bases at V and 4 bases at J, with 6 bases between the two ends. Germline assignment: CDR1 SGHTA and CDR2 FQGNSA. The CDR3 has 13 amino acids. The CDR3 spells CASSLARGYGYTF. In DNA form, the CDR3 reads TGTGCCAGCAGCTTAGCTAGGGGCTATGGCTACACCTTC. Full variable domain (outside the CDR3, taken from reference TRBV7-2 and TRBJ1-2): GAGVSQSPSNKVTEKGKDVELRCDPISGHTALYWYRQSLGQGLEFLIYFQGNSAPDKSGLPSDRFSAERTGGSVSTLTIQRTQQEDSAVYLCASSLARGYGYTFGSGTRLTVV.

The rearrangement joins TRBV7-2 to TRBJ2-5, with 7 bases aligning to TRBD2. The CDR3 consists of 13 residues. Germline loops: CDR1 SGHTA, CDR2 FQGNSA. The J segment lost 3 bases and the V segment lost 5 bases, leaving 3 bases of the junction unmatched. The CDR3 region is CASSRSGKETQYF. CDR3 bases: TGTGCCAGCAGCAGAAGCGGGAAAGAGACCCAGTACTTC.

The CDR3 DNA sequence: TGTGCCAGCAGTATCGGACAGGGTAATTCACCCCTCCACTTT. Translation: CASSIGQGNSPLHF. The V call is TRBV2, the J call TRBJ1-6; 8 nucleotides match TRBD1. The CDR3 sequence is 14 residues long. After removal of 5 bases from V and 6 bases from J, the junction contained 3 bases not matched to a gene. Germline V gene lookup returns CDR1 SNHLY and CDR2 FYNNEI.

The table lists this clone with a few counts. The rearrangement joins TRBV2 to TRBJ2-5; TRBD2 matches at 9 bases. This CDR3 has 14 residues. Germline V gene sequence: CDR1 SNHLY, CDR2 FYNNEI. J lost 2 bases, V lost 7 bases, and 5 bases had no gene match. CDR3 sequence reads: CASTRTSEQETQYF. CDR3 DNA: TGTGCCAGCACCCGGACTAGCGAACAAGAGACCCAGTACTTC.

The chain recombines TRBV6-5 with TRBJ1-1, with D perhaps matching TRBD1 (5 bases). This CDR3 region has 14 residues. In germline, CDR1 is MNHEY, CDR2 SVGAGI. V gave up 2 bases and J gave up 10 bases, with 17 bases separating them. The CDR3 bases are TGTGCCAGCAGTTACCGGGGGTCTCCCGAGGGAGCTTTCTTT. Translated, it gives CASSYRGSPEGAFF.

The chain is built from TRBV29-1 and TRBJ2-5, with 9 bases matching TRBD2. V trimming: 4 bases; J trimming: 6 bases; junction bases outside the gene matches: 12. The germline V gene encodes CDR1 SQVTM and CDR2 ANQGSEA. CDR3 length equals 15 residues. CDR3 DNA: TGCAGCGTTGCACCCCGACTAGCGGCTAGGAAGACCCAGTACTTC. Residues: CSVAPRLAARKTQYF.

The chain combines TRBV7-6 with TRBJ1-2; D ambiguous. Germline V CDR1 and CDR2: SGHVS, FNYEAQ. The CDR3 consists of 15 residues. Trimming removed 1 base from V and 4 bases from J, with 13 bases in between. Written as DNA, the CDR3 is TGTGCCAGCAGCTTAGAGGGCGGCGAGGCCTATGGCTACACCTTC. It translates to CASSLEGGEAYGYTF.